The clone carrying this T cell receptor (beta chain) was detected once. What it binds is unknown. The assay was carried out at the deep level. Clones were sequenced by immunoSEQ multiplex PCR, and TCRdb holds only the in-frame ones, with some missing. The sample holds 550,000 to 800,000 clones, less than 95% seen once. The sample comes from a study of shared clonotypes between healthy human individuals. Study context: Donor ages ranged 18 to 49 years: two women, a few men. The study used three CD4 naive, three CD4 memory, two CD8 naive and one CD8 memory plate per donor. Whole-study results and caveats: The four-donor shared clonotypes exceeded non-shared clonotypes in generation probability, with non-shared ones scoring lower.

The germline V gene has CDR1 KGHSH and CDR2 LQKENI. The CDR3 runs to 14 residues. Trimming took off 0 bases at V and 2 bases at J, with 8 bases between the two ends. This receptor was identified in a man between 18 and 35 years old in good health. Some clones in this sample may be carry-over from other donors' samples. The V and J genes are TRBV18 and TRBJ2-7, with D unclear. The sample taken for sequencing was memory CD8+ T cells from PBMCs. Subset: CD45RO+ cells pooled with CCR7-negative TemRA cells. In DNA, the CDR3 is TGTGCCAGCTCACCACCAGGCCGGGCCTACGAGCAGTACTTC. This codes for CASSPPGRAYEQYF.